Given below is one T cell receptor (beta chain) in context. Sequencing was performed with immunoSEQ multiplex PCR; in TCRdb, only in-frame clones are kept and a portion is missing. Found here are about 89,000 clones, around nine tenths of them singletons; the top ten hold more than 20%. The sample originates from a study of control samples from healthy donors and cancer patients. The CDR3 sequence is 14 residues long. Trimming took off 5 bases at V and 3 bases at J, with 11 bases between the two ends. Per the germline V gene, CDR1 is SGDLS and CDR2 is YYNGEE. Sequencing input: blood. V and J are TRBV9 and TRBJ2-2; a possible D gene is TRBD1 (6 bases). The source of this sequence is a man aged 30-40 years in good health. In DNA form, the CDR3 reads TGTGCCAGCAGAGAGACAGGTTACACCGGGGAGCTGTTTTTT. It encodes CASRETGYTGELFF.